This TCR beta chain emerged from a study of spatial heterogeneity in lung cancer. Findings and limits, study-wide: Intratumoral expanded alpha and beta TCR counts were found to track tumor mutation counts. The counts of expanded TCRs, ubiquitous and regional, tracked ubiquitous and regional nonsynonymous mutations, respectively.

The presence of a unique molecular identifier marked each TCR cDNA molecule. TCRdb fed the 5' RACE reads into MiXCR, producing one record per CDR3 protein. The profile shows about 100,000 distinct CDR3 sequences, 4.4% of them singletons. This clonotype came up many times. Its antigen remains unknown. The sample's time point: sample taken at primary tumor resection. Extraction of whole RNA from tumor, nontumor lung or frozen PBMC preceded unsorted sequencing. Germline V CDR1 and CDR2: ENHRY, SYGVKD. V was trimmed by 0 bases and J by 10 bases, leaving 9 bases between them. The CDR3 runs 13 residues. The clonotype was recovered from a male donor with early-stage non-small cell lung cancer. The material was lung tumor tissue, obtained at surgery. This chain connects TRBV10-3 to TRBJ1-4, with D maybe TRBD1 (5 bases). The chain's CDR3 is CAISESAGGKLFF. CDR3 sequence (DNA): TGTGCCATCAGTGAGTCGGCGGGGGGAAAACTGTTTTTT.